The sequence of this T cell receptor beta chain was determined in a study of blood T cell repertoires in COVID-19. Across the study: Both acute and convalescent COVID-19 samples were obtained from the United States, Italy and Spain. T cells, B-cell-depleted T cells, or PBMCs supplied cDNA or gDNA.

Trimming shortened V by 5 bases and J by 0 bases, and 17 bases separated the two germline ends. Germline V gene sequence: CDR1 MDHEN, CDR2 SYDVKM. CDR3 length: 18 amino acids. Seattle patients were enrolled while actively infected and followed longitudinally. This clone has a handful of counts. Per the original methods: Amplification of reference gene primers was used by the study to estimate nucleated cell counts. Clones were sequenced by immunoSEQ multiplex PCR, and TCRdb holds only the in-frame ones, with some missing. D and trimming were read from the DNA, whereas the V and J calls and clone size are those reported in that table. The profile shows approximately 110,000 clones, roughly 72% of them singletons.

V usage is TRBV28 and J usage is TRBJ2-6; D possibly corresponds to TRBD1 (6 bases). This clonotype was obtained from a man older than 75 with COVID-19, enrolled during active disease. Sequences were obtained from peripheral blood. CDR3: CASSNTGRLSSGANVLTF. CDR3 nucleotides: TGTGCCAGCAGTAATACAGGGCGTCTCTCCTCTGGGGCCAACGTCCTGACTTTC. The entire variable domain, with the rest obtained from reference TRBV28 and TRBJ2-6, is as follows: DVKVTQSSRYLVKRTGEKVFLECVQDMDHENMFWYRQDPGLGLRLIYFSYDVKMKEKGDIPEGYSVSREKKERFSLILESASTNQTSMYLCASSNTGRLSSGANVLTFGAGSRLTVL.